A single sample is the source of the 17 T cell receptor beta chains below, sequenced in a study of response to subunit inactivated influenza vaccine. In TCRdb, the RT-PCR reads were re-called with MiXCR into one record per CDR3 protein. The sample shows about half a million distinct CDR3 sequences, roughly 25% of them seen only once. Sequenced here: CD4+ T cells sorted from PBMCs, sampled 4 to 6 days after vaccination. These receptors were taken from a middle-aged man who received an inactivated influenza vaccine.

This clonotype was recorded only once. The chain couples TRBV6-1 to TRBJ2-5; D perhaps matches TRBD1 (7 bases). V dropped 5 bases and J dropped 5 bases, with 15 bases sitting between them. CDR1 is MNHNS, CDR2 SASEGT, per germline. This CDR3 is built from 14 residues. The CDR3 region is CASSTIQGRETQYF. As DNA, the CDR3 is TGTGCCAGCAGTACCATACAGGGGAGGGAGACCCAGTACTTC.

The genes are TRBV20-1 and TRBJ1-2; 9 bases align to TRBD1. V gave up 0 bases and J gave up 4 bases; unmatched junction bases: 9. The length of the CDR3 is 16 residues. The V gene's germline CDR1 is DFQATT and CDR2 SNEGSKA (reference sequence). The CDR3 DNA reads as TGCAGTGCTAGAGATTTTGAGGACAGGGGAGGCTATGGCTACACCTTC. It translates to CSARDFEDRGGYGYTF.

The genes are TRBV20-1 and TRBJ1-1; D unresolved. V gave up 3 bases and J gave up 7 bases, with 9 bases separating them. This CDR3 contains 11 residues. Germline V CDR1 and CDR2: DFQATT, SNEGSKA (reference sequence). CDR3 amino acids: CSARVFIEAFF. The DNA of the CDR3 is TGCAGTGCTAGGGTATTCATTGAAGCTTTCTTT.

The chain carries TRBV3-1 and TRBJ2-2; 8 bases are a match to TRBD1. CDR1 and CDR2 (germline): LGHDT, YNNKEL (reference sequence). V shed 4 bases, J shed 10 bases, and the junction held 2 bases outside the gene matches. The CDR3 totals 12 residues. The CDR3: CASSRTGTELFF. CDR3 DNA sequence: TGTGCCAGCAGCCGGACAGGGACGGAGCTGTTTTTT.

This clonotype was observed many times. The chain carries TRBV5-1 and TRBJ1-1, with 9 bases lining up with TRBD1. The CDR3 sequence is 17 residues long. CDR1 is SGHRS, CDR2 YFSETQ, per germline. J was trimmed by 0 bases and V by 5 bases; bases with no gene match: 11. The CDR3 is CASRTGTGIEVNTEAFF. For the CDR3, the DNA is TGCGCCAGCAGAACAGGGACAGGGATAGAGGTGAACACTGAAGCTTTCTTT.

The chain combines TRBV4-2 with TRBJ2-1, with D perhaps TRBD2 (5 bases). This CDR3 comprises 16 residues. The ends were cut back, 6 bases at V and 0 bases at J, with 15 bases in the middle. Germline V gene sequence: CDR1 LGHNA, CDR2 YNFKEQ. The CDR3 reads CASSYSGISSYNEQFF. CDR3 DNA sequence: TGTGCCAGCAGTTACAGCGGAATCAGCTCCTACAATGAGCAGTTCTTC.

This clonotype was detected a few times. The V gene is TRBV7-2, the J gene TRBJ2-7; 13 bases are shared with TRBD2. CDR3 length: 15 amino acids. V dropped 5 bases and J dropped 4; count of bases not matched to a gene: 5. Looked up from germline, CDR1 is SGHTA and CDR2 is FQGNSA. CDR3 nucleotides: TGTGCCAGCAGCCGGGGACTAGCGGGATCATACGAGCAGTACTTC. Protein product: CASSRGLAGSYEQYF.

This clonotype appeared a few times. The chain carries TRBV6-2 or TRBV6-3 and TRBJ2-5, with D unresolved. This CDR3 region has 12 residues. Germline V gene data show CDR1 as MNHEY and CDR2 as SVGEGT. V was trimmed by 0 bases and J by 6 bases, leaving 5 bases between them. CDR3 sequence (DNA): TGTGCCAGCAGTTACTCAGGAAAGACCCAGTACTTC. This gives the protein CASSYSGKTQYF.

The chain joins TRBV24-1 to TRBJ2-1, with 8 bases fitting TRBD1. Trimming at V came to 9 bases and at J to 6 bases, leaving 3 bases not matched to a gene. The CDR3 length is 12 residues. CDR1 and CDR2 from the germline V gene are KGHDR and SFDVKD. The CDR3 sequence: CATQGASNEQFF. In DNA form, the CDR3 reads TGTGCCACCCAGGGGGCCAGCAATGAGCAGTTCTTC.

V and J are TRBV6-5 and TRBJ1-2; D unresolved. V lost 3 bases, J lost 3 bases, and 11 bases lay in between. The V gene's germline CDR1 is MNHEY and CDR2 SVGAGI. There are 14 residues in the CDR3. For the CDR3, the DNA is TGTGCCAGCAGTTATTTTCCCAGAGACTATGGCTACACCTTC. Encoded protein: CASSYFPRDYGYTF.

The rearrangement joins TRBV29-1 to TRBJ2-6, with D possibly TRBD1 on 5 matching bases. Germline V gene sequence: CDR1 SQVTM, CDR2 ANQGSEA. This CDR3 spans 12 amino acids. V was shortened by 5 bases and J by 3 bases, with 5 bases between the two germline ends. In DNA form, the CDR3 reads TGCAGCGTTCAGGGTGGGGCCAACGTCCTGACTTTC. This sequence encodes CSVQGGANVLTF.

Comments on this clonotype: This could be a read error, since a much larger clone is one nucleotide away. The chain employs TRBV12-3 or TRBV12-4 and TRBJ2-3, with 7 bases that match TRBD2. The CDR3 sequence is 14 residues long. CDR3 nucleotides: TGTACCAGCAGACCAAGCGGGAACACAGATACGCAGTATTTT. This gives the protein CTSRPSGNTDTQYF.

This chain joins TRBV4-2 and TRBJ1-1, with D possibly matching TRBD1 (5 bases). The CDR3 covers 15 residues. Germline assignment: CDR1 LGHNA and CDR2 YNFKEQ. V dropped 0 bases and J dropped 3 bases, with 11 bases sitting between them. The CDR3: CASSQDDGAYTEAFF. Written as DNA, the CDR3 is TGTGCCAGCAGCCAAGATGATGGGGCGTACACTGAAGCTTTCTTT.

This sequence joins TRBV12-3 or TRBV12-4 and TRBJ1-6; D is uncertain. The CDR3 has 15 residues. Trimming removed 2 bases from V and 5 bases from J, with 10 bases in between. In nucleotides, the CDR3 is TGTGCCAGCAGTTTATCCAACAGAAATAATTCACCCCTCCACTTT. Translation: CASSLSNRNNSPLHF.

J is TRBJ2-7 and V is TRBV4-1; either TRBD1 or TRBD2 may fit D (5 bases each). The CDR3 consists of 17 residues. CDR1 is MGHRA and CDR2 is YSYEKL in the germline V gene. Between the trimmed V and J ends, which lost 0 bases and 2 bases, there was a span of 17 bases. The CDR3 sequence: CASSQDLSTGDPYEQYF. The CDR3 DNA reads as TGCGCCAGCAGCCAAGATCTATCAACTGGGGACCCCTACGAGCAGTACTTC.

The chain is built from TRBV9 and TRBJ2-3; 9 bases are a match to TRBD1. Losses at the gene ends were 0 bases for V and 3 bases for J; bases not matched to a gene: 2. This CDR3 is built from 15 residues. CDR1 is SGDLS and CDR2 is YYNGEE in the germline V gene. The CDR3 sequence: CASSVGDRVTDTQYF. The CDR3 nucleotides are TGTGCCAGCAGCGTAGGGGACAGGGTAACAGATACGCAGTATTTT.

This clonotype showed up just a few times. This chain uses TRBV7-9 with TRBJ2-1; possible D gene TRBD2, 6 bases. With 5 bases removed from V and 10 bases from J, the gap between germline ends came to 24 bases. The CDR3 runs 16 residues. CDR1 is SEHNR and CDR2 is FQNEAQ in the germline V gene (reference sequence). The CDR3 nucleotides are TGTGCCAGCAGCGCCAGCGGGTCAGGGATCAGTCGGGAGCAGTTCTTC. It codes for CASSASGSGISREQFF.